These T cell receptor beta chains were read from a single sample in a study of beta chain features in type 1 diabetes. Clones were read by immunoSEQ multiplex PCR, and TCRdb kept only the in-frame ones, dropping some. The sample lists 400,000 to 500,000 clones; more than 11% were seen once. The material sequenced was naive CD4+ T cells from blood. These receptors originate from a man younger than 45 in good health. The conserved cysteine and the conserved F or W are not part of the CDR3 here.

v_call	j_call	cdr3_aa
TRBV18	TRBJ2-6	ASSPRAGSGANVLT
TRBV9	TRBJ2-3	ASSVEDDTQY
TRBV12-5	TRBJ2-5	ASGSQETQY
TRBV4-2	TRBJ1-6	ASSQDPKSPLH
TRBV7-9	TRBJ2-3	ASSFGLAGVGGTDTQY
TRBV5-1	TRBJ1-2	ASSLRIDRVDNGYT
TRBV7-2	TRBJ2-5	ASSRAPGRTETQY
TRBV7-9	TRBJ2-1	ASSFRAEGEQF
TRBV15	TRBJ1-5	ATSRGTTGSNQPQH
TRBV5-4	TRBJ1-4	ASSLNQGSNEKLF
TRBV25-1	TRBJ2-1	ASSEYGRAGTNEQF
TRBV29-1	TRBJ1-1	SVGQRNTEAF
TRBV10-1	TRBJ2-5	ASSESGGLYQETQY
TRBV29-1	TRBJ1-1	SVAVQLKNTEAF
TRBV15	TRBJ2-5	ATSRDLWSQETQY
TRBV7-2	TRBJ2-2	ATRRERTNTGELF
TRBV2	TRBJ2-1	ASSEGSFGLAGTYNEQF
TRBV29-1	.	SVRTGQGAYEQY
TRBV7-2	TRBJ1-2	ASSPGGQRLSWGYT
TRBV6-5	TRBJ1-3	ASSYSPPGGNTIY
TRBV2	TRBJ1-2	ASSWTGDYGYT
TRBV7-9	TRBJ1-5	ASSFGDYQPQH
TRBV14	TRBJ2-2	ASSLNTGELF
TRBV6-5	TRBJ1-4	ASSYTADNEKLF
TRBV7-9	TRBJ2-3	ASRLEIADTQY
TRBV25-1	TRBJ2-5	ASRDWGRETQY
TRBV6-6	TRBJ2-7	ASSYRDEQY
TRBV7-2	TRBJ2-1	ASSLAAGGNNEQF
TRBV13	TRBJ1-2	ASILSHGGHGYT
TRBV28	TRBJ2-3	ASSSPTSGSTDTQY
TRBV4-1	TRBJ1-2	ASSQVQGRNYGYT
TRBV7-2	TRBJ1-2	ASSLNQGAYGYT
TRBV30	TRBJ1-1	AWSVRRVGEAF
TRBV4-3	TRBJ1-2	ASSQEGRITDSYT
TRBV10-3	TRBJ1-1	AISESTTNTEAF